The T cell receptor (beta chain) under discussion was sequenced for a study of blood T cell repertoires in COVID-19. At the level of the study: Whether acute or convalescent, the COVID-19 samples came from the United States, Italy and Spain.

Sequencing was performed with immunoSEQ multiplex PCR; in TCRdb, only in-frame clones are kept and a portion is missing. The sample has over 350,000 clones, 86% seen once; the top ten hold 1.4% to 1.5%. CDR3 length: 13 residues. CDR1 MGHRA and CDR2 YSYEKL come from the germline V gene. V lost 1 base and J 5 bases, leaving 6 bases between the germline ends. This sequence joins TRBV4-1 and TRBJ2-1; D ambiguous. The source material was peripheral blood. The clonotype comes from a woman aged 25 to 45 with active or convalescent COVID-19. CDR3 sequence: CASSQALNNEQFF. The CDR3 DNA follows: TGCGCCAGCAGCCAAGCCTTAAACAATGAGCAGTTCTTC.